These 5 T cell receptor beta chains share one sample of origin, sequenced in a study of blood T cell repertoires in COVID-19. Sequenced by immunoSEQ multiplex PCR; TCRdb stores in-frame clones only, minus some. The data show roughly 110,000 clones, with over 75% seen just once and roughly 1.6% held by the top ten. The sequencing input was peripheral blood. These receptors came from a man aged 45-65 years with acute or convalescent COVID-19.

The chain is built from TRBV19 and TRBJ1-3; 8 nucleotides line up with TRBD1. CDR3 length: 16 residues. V was pared by 3 bases and J by 3 bases, with 7 bases of the junction left unmatched. Germline CDR1 and CDR2: LNHDA and SQIVND (reference sequence). The CDR3 here is CASSMVAGGFGNTIYF. DNA for the CDR3: TGTGCCAGTAGTATGGTGGCAGGGGGCTTTGGAAACACCATATATTTT.

The CDR3 reads CASSLASGGPRIDTQYF. The CDR3 nucleotides are TGCGCCAGCAGCTTGGCGAGCGGGGGCCCGAGAATAGATACGCAGTATTTT. This chain uses TRBV5-1 with TRBJ2-3, with 8 nucleotides matching TRBD2. The germline V gene encodes CDR1 SGHRS and CDR2 YFSETQ. V lost 0 bases to trimming and J lost 5 bases; unmatched junction nucleotides: 11. The CDR3 sequence is 17 residues long.

The chain has TRBV5-1 and TRBJ2-7; 10 bases fit TRBD1. V lost 4 bases to trimming and J lost 6 bases; unmatched junction nucleotides: 10. Germline CDR1 reads SGHRS; CDR2 reads YFSETQ. This CDR3 contains 15 residues. In DNA, the CDR3 is TGCGCCAGCAGCGAGGTGACAGGGGGCTCAGGCGAGCAGTACTTC. Translating it yields CASSEVTGGSGEQYF.

V is TRBV28 and J is TRBJ1-2; 7 positions match TRBD1. Germline V gene data show CDR1 as MDHEN and CDR2 as SYDVKM. This CDR3 comprises 14 residues. Trimming removed 6 bases from V and 0 bases from J; junction bases left unmatched: 4. The CDR3 DNA sequence: TGTGCCAGCAGACGACAGGGATCTAACTATGGCTACACCTTC. Protein product: CASRRQGSNYGYTF.

This CDR3 is CAIRQGGSPLHF. For the CDR3, the DNA is TGTGCCATCCGACAGGGGGGATCACCCCTCCACTTT. The chain combines TRBV10-3 with TRBJ1-6, with TRBD1 matching over 9 bases. Germline-derived CDR1 and CDR2 are ENHRY and SYGVKD. V lost 8 bases to trimming and J lost 10 bases; unmatched junction nucleotides: 3. The CDR3 extends over 12 amino acids.